This T cell receptor (beta chain) is drawn from a study of T-cell memory formation after mild COVID-19. TCRdb independently ran MiXCR on the 5' RACE reads; one entry per CDR3 protein. The repertoire holds roughly 200,000 distinct CDR3 sequences, about a sixth seen once, with 2% to 2.5% in the top ten. The CDR3 is 15 residues long. Germline loops: CDR1 MNHNY, CDR2 SVGAGI (reference sequence). Losses at the gene ends were 5 bases for V and 0 bases for J; bases not matched to a gene: 5. This clonotype was obtained from an adult woman who had mild COVID-19 (a few samples of this study predate the infection). Cell type and time point are not known. The sequenced sample consisted of PBMCs or a T cell subset sorted from them (not recorded which). J is TRBJ2-7 and V is TRBV6-6; 9 bases map to TRBD1. For the CDR3, the DNA is TGTGCCAGCAGTCACGGGACAGGGAGCTCCTACGAGCAGTACTTC. Its translation is CASSHGTGSSYEQYF.